Each of the 12 T cell receptor beta chains below was sequenced from the same sample in a study of circulating and synovial CD4+ cells in juvenile arthritis. Only in-frame clones appear in the TCRdb table, and some are missing; sequencing was by immunoSEQ multiplex PCR. The table shows around 14,000 clones, with over 70% occurring only once. Material: CD4+ T cells from synovial fluid. The receptor set was obtained from a human patient with juvenile idiopathic arthritis. Some clones in this sample may be carry-over from other donors' samples.

The chain links TRBV4-3 to TRBJ2-3; possible D gene TRBD2, 7 bases. The germline gives CDR1 LGHNA, CDR2 YSLEER. Trimming removed 0 bases from V and 9 bases from J, with 10 bases in between. The CDR3 has 13 residues. CDR3: CASSQEAGATQYF. CDR3 DNA sequence: TGCGCCAGCAGCCAAGAGGCGGGGGCAACGCAGTATTTT.

This chain joins TRBV19 and TRBJ1-1; 8 nucleotides line up with TRBD1. CDR1 is LNHDA, CDR2 SQIVND, per germline (reference sequence). This CDR3 contains 15 residues. With V trimmed by 2 bases and J by 0 bases, 2 bases remained unmatched. CDR3 protein: CASSIQGAVNTEAFF. CDR3 coding DNA: TGTGCCAGTAGTATACAGGGGGCGGTGAACACTGAAGCTTTCTTT.

This clone is a singleton in its sample. The chain couples TRBV18 to TRBJ2-3; D not resolved. Per the germline V gene, CDR1 is KGHSH and CDR2 is LQKENI. CDR3 size: 15 residues. Trimming left V 2 bases short and J 0 bases short, with 9 bases between. CDR3 region: CASSPSWQSTDTQYF. As DNA, the CDR3 is TGTGCCAGCTCACCATCGTGGCAGAGCACAGATACGCAGTATTTT.

Comments on this clone: Other DNA sequences of this sample code for an identical CDR3. The chain recombines TRBV19 with TRBJ2-7; tentatively, D is TRBD2 (5 bases). Germline assignment: CDR1 LNHDA and CDR2 SQIVND (reference sequence). The germline V and J ends were trimmed by 2 bases and 4 bases, with 12 bases remaining between them. This CDR3 contains 14 residues. CDR3 loop: CASSITGSAYEQYF. In DNA, the CDR3 is TGTGCCAGTAGTATAACGGGGTCGGCATACGAGCAGTACTTC. Looking up the rest from reference TRBV19 and TRBJ2-7 gives the full variable domain: DGGITQSPKYLFRKEGQNVTLSCEQNLNHDAMYWYRQDPGQGLRLIYYSQIVNDFQKGDIAEGYSVSREKKESFPLTVTSAQKNPTAFYLCASSITGSAYEQYFGPGTRLTVT.

A single count supports this clone. This sequence joins TRBV5-4 and TRBJ2-3; maybe TRBD2 (5 bases). V was cut by 1 base and J by 4 bases, with 16 bases left in between. Germline assignment: CDR1 SGHNT and CDR2 YYREEE (reference sequence). This CDR3 has 16 amino acids. The CDR3 bases are TGTGCCAGCAGCTTGCTAGCTAGCCCTGGCGCAGATACGCAGTATTTT. It yields the protein CASSLLASPGADTQYF.

V is TRBV30 and J is TRBJ2-1; 11 positions agree with TRBD1. The CDR3 has 15 amino acids. Germline V gene lookup returns CDR1 GTSNPN and CDR2 SVGIG (reference sequence). The J segment lost 8 bases and the V segment lost 2 bases, leaving 8 bases of the junction unmatched. The CDR3 DNA follows: TGTGCCTGGAGTTACCGGGACAGGGGGGGGTATGAGCAGTTCTTC. This translates into CAWSYRDRGGYEQFF.

This clone was detected only once. The chain employs TRBV10-3 and TRBJ1-1; D not certain. Trimming removed 8 bases from V and 4 bases from J, with 14 bases in between. Germline values: CDR1 ENHRY, CDR2 SYGVKD. The CDR3 is made up of 13 amino acids. The CDR3 here is CAIRATAGTEAFF. The CDR3, as DNA: TGTGCCATCCGTGCGACGGCAGGCACTGAAGCTTTCTTT.

The gene calls are TRBV18 and TRBJ1-2; D is perhaps TRBD1 (6 bases). Germline CDR1 is KGHSH and CDR2 is LQKENI. The CDR3 is made up of 12 amino acids. V lost 3 bases and J lost 7, with 9 bases in between. CDR3 DNA: TGTGCCAGCTCACCTGACAGGTCTGGCTACACCTTC. It yields the protein CASSPDRSGYTF.

The chain couples TRBV9 to TRBJ2-7; D not resolved. The germline V gene encodes CDR1 SGDLS and CDR2 YYNGEE. The CDR3 loop spans 15 amino acids. With 0 bases removed from V and 0 bases from J, the gap between germline ends came to 10 bases. DNA of the CDR3: TGTGCCAGCAGCGTAGAGAGCACCCGCTCCTACGAGCAGTACTTC. It codes for CASSVESTRSYEQYF.

This clone was seen only a few times. V and J are TRBV6-5 and TRBJ2-2; D perhaps matches TRBD1 (6 bases). CDR1 and CDR2 from the germline V gene are MNHEY and SVGAGI. V gave up 11 bases and J gave up 13 bases, with 20 bases separating them. The length of the CDR3 is 12 residues. The CDR3 here is CASYGPFRGLFF. Here the CDR3 DNA reads TGTGCCTCCTACGGTCCCTTCAGGGGGCTGTTTTTT.

The chain uses TRBV27 and TRBJ2-5, with 10 nucleotides matching TRBD2. The germline gives CDR1 MNHEY, CDR2 SMNVEV (reference sequence). Trimming took 5 bases from V and 5 from J; bases not matched to a gene: 2. The CDR3 loop spans 13 amino acids. As DNA, the CDR3 is TGTGCCAGCAGTCAGCGGGAGGGTGAGACCCAGTACTTC. Translated, it gives CASSQREGETQYF.

V and J are TRBV19 and TRBJ2-3; D unresolved. Trimming took off 3 bases at V and 2 bases at J, with 6 bases between the two ends. This CDR3 comprises 13 residues. The germline V gene encodes CDR1 LNHDA and CDR2 SQIVND (reference sequence). The CDR3 nucleotides are TGTGCCAGTAGTATCGAGATCACAGATACGCAGTATTTT. Its translation is CASSIEITDTQYF.